The 29 T cell receptor beta chains below all came from one sample that was sequenced in a study of blood T cell repertoires in COVID-19. Only in-frame clones appear in the TCRdb table, and some are missing; sequencing was by immunoSEQ multiplex PCR. Of approximately 150,000 clones in the sample, roughly 93% were seen once. The material sequenced was peripheral blood. These receptors all come from a man between 18 and 35 years old with COVID-19, enrolled during active disease.

The chain uses TRBV13 and TRBJ1-5; 7 bases agree with TRBD1. Germline trimming cut 0 bases from V and 3 bases from J; bases unmatched to any gene: 2. The CDR3 is made up of 15 amino acids. CDR1 and CDR2 (germline): PRHDT, FYEKMQ (reference sequence). This CDR3 reads CASSLGGQNNQPQHF. The CDR3 nucleotides read TGTGCCAGCAGCTTAGGGGGACAGAACAATCAGCCCCAGCATTTT. Together with reference TRBV13 and TRBJ1-5, the CDR3 gives the full variable domain: AAGVIQSPRHLIKEKRETATLKCYPIPRHDTVYWYQQGPGQDPQFLISFYEKMQSDKGSIPDRFSAQQFSDYHSELNMSSLELGDSALYFCASSLGGQNNQPQHFGDGTRLSIL.

The chain recombines TRBV7-6 with TRBJ1-6, with no clear D. The CDR3 covers 13 residues. V was trimmed by 5 bases and J by 7 bases, leaving 9 bases between them. Germline assignment: CDR1 SGHVS and CDR2 FNYEAQ. The CDR3: CASSQYVNSPLHF. The CDR3 nucleotides read TGTGCCAGCAGCCAGTATGTCAATTCACCCCTCCACTTT.

The CDR3 bases are TGTGCCAGCAGCCGCAAGACCATTGGGGGGATCAAATACGAGCAGTACTTC. This translates into CASSRKTIGGIKYEQYF. The chain combines TRBV14 with TRBJ2-7, with D tentatively TRBD2 (6 bases). CDR1 is SGHDN, CDR2 FVKESK, per germline. V was clipped by 4 bases and J by 4 bases, with 23 bases between them. This CDR3 region has 17 residues.

This clone was seen just once. CDR3 sequence: CASKQTTVKNTEAFF. The CDR3 DNA is TGTGCCAGCAAACAAACGACAGTTAAGAACACTGAAGCTTTCTTT. This chain connects TRBV5-6 to TRBJ1-1; tentative D call: TRBD1 (5 bases). V lost 6 bases, J lost 1 base, and 16 bases lay in between. This CDR3 is 15 amino acids long. Germline V gene data show CDR1 as SGHDT and CDR2 as YYEEEE.

The rearrangement links TRBV6-2 or TRBV6-3 to TRBJ1-5, with D perhaps TRBD1 (6 bases). CDR1 MNHEY and CDR2 SVGEGT come from the germline V gene. Trimming stripped 0 bases from V and 4 bases from J, with 19 bases between. The CDR3 has 18 amino acids. The CDR3 reads CASSYSNGVWQGNQPQHF. In DNA form, the CDR3 reads TGTGCCAGCAGTTACTCGAACGGGGTCTGGCAGGGGAATCAGCCCCAGCATTTT.

This clone was observed once. Mismatch with germline at one junction end may stem from a read error. The chain employs TRBV28 and TRBJ1-4; D remains ambiguous. CDR1 and CDR2 from the germline V gene are MDHEN and SYDVKM. This CDR3 is built from 14 residues. For the CDR3, the DNA is TGTGCCAGCAGATCGCCGCGGGCCTACGAAAAACTGCTTTTT. Its protein is CASRSPRAYEKLLF.

The chain combines TRBV6-5 with TRBJ2-7; D is perhaps TRBD2 (5 bases). Germline CDR1 reads MNHEY; CDR2 reads SVGAGI. The V gene lost 4 bases and the J gene lost 6 bases, with 13 bases spanning the gap. This CDR3 has 13 amino acids. The CDR3 protein is CASSSREPTEQYF. The DNA of the CDR3 is TGTGCCAGCAGTTCCCGGGAACCAACCGAGCAGTACTTC.

The V and J genes are TRBV30 and TRBJ2-7; a possible D gene is TRBD2 (6 bases). The CDR3 totals 14 residues. Trimming removed 3 bases from V and 5 bases from J, with 17 bases in between. Germline CDR1 and CDR2: GTSNPN and SVGIG (reference sequence). In nucleotides, the CDR3 is TGTGCCTGGAGCCCTCTCCGGGAGAGGAACGAGCAGTACTTC. It specifies CAWSPLRERNEQYF.

The chain carries TRBV4-1 and TRBJ2-1, with a weak D call TRBD2 (5 bases). The CDR3 loop spans 14 amino acids. The ends were cut back, 0 bases at V and 7 bases at J, with 10 bases in the middle. Germline lookup yields CDR1 MGHRA and CDR2 YSYEKL. The chain's CDR3 is CASSQEEGMNEQFF. For the CDR3, the DNA is TGCGCCAGCAGCCAAGAAGAGGGCATGAATGAGCAGTTCTTC.

The chain joins TRBV11-3 to TRBJ1-1, with 10 bases aligning to TRBD1. Trimming removed 1 base from V and 5 bases from J; junction bases left unmatched: 7. Germline lookup yields CDR1 SGHNT and CDR2 YENEEA. The CDR3 length is 16 residues. The CDR3 is CASSLGAGTGVTEAFF. The CDR3 DNA reads as TGTGCCAGCAGCTTAGGGGCCGGGACAGGGGTTACTGAAGCTTTCTTT. Drawing the rest from reference TRBV11-3 and TRBJ1-1, the complete variable domain is EAGVVQSPRYKIIEKKQPVAFWCNPISGHNTLYWYLQNLGQGPELLIRYENEEAVDDSQLPKDRFSAERLKGVDSTLKIQPAELGDSAVYLCASSLGAGTGVTEAFFGQGTRLTVV.

This clone was seen only once. The junction departs from germline at one end; a sequencing error may be responsible. The chain couples TRBV27 to TRBJ2-7, with 9 bases aligning to TRBD1. CDR1 MNHEY and CDR2 SMNVEV come from the germline V gene (reference sequence). This CDR3 is 14 amino acids long. The CDR3 nucleotides read TGTGCCAGCGGTTTGGGACAGGGAATATACGAGCAGTACTTC. Translated, it gives CASGLGQGIYEQYF.

The genes are TRBV28 and TRBJ1-6; TRBD1 agrees at 7 bases. V gave up 5 bases and J gave up 10 bases; unmatched junction bases: 11. Germline CDR1 is MDHEN and CDR2 is SYDVKM. The CDR3 has 15 residues. The CDR3, as DNA: TGTGCCAGCAGTCTCCGATTCTACAGGGGCTCACCCCTCCACTTT. Encoded protein: CASSLRFYRGSPLHF.

This chain uses TRBV11-2 with TRBJ2-7; 8 bases align to TRBD1. Looked up from germline, CDR1 is SGHAT and CDR2 is FQNNGV. CDR3 length equals 13 residues. The junction had 2 bases not matched to a gene; V was cut back by 3 bases and J by 4 bases. CDR3 DNA sequence: TGTGCCAGCAGCTTGGGGACAGGTTACGAGCAGTACTTC. Amino acid sequence: CASSLGTGYEQYF.

V gene TRBV11-2 combines with J gene TRBJ1-3; D gene uncertain. CDR1 SGHAT and CDR2 FQNNGV come from the germline V gene. Trimming left V 2 bases short and J 0 bases short, with 11 bases between. The CDR3 sequence is 16 residues long. The CDR3 nucleotides read TGTGCCAGCAGCTTAATTAGAGGGAACTCTGGAAACACCATATATTTT. This translates into CASSLIRGNSGNTIYF.

V gene TRBV28 combines with J gene TRBJ1-4; D possibly corresponds to TRBD1 (5 bases). The germline V gene has CDR1 MDHEN and CDR2 SYDVKM. This CDR3 is 14 amino acids long. Trimming shortened V by 2 bases and J by 3 bases, and 7 bases separated the two germline ends. The CDR3 here is CASSLQGPNEKLFF. The CDR3 DNA reads as TGTGCCAGCAGTTTACAGGGTCCTAATGAAAAACTGTTTTTT.

Details on this clone: A read error may produce the germline difference seen at one junction end. The rearrangement links TRBV2 to TRBJ1-4, with 9 bases that match TRBD1. The CDR3 totals 13 residues. Germline V gene sequence: CDR1 SNHLY, CDR2 FYNNEI. The CDR3 loop is CATLGTGQGKLLF. The CDR3 DNA is TGTGCCACCCTTGGGACAGGGCAGGGAAAACTGCTTTTT.

V usage is TRBV18 and J usage is TRBJ1-3, with D possibly matching TRBD1 (6 bases). Trimming shortened V by 3 bases and J by 3 bases, and 12 bases separated the two germline ends. CDR1 is KGHSH and CDR2 is LQKENI in the germline V gene. The CDR3 totals 15 residues. CDR3 in DNA: TGTGCCAGCTCACCCCAGGGGCCAGGTGGAAACACCATATATTTT. It specifies CASSPQGPGGNTIYF.

V gene TRBV9 combines with J gene TRBJ2-1, with no clear D. The V and J ends lost 0 bases and 2 bases respectively, with 6 bases between them. The CDR3 covers 14 residues. Per the germline V gene, CDR1 is SGDLS and CDR2 is YYNGEE. DNA for the CDR3: TGTGCCAGCAGCGTAGAAGGAGCCTACAATGAGCAGTTCTTC. Amino acids: CASSVEGAYNEQFF.

The genes are TRBV6-5 and TRBJ2-7; D not certain. Germline V gene data show CDR1 as MNHEY and CDR2 as SVGAGI. The CDR3 spans 14 residues. Trimming cost V 0 bases and J 3 bases, with 9 bases left between them. The CDR3 DNA follows: TGTGCCAGCAGTTACTCGCGCGATAGCTACGAGCAGTACTTC. This codes for CASSYSRDSYEQYF.

The chain employs TRBV28 and TRBJ2-1; D is undetermined. Germline lookup yields CDR1 MDHEN and CDR2 SYDVKM. The V end was cut by 8 bases, the J end by 1 base, with 12 bases between. The CDR3 runs 14 residues. The CDR3: CASQKRTSYNEQFF. CDR3 DNA: TGTGCCAGCCAAAAGCGCACGTCCTACAATGAGCAGTTCTTC.

The V gene is TRBV5-1, the J gene TRBJ2-7; 11 positions agree with TRBD1. CDR3 length: 18 residues. V shed 4 bases, J shed 0 bases, and the junction held 12 bases outside the gene matches. Germline loops: CDR1 SGHRS, CDR2 YFSETQ. Written as DNA, the CDR3 is TGCGCCAGCAGCGGAGGGACAGGGGGAAGGTCCGGCTCCTACGAGCAGTACTTC. The encoded protein is CASSGGTGGRSGSYEQYF.

The chain employs TRBV9 and TRBJ2-1; 11 bases map to TRBD2. The CDR3 totals 17 residues. V dropped 4 bases and J dropped 0; count of bases not matched to a gene: 6. Germline CDR1 SGDLS, CDR2 YYNGEE. The CDR3 DNA reads as TGTGCCAGCAGCCACGGACTAGCGGGCAGCTCCTACAATGAGCAGTTCTTC. This gives the protein CASSHGLAGSSYNEQFF. Drawing the rest from reference TRBV9 and TRBJ2-1, the complete variable domain is DSGVTQTPKHLITATGQRVTLRCSPRSGDLSVYWYQQSLDQGLQFLIQYYNGEERAKGNILERFSAQQFPDLHSELNLSSLELGDSALYFCASSHGLAGSSYNEQFFGPGTRLTVL.

The chain combines TRBV11-2 with TRBJ2-7, with D perhaps TRBD2 (6 bases). The CDR3 spans 14 residues. Germline V gene lookup returns CDR1 SGHAT and CDR2 FQNNGV. The V end lost 0 bases, the J end lost 7 bases, and 13 bases lay between the germline ends. The CDR3 nucleotides are TGTGCCAGCAGCTTAGATCGGGCTAGCGTTGAGCAGTACTTC. As protein: CASSLDRASVEQYF. Variable domain in full (rest from reference TRBV11-2 and TRBJ2-7): EAGVAQSPRYKIIEKRQSVAFWCNPISGHATLYWYQQILGQGPKLLIQFQNNGVVDDSQLPKDRFSAERLKGVDSTLKIQPAKLEDSAVYLCASSLDRASVEQYFGPGTRLTVT.

This sequence joins TRBV19 and TRBJ1-1; D uncertain. The length of the CDR3 is 13 residues. CDR1 is LNHDA and CDR2 is SQIVND in the germline V gene (reference sequence). Between the trimmed V and J ends, which lost 6 bases and 0 bases, there was a span of 8 bases. The CDR3 here is CASSETMNTEAFF. In nucleotides, the CDR3 is TGTGCCAGTAGCGAAACTATGAACACTGAAGCTTTCTTT.

The chain couples TRBV19 to TRBJ2-1; the D gene is possibly TRBD1 (5 bases). V lost 6 bases to trimming and J lost 10 bases, with 22 bases between them. The CDR3 extends over 15 amino acids. The germline V gene has CDR1 LNHDA and CDR2 SQIVND (reference sequence). DNA of the CDR3: TGTGCCAGTAGAGAGGTGCCGTCCCCCCCAGGGGAGCAGTTCTTC. Translated: CASREVPSPPGEQFF.

This rearrangement joins TRBV7-9 to TRBJ2-6; possible D gene TRBD1, 6 bases. This CDR3 has 16 amino acids. Looked up from germline, CDR1 is SEHNR and CDR2 is FQNEAQ (reference sequence). Trimming stripped 4 bases from V and 1 base from J, with 11 bases between. In nucleotides, the CDR3 is TGTGCCAGCAGCTCGGACAGTTTATCTGGGGCCAACGTCCTGACTTTC. Protein sequence: CASSSDSLSGANVLTF. Full variable domain (outside the CDR3, taken from reference TRBV7-9 and TRBJ2-6): DTGVSQNPRHKITKRGQNVTFRCDPISEHNRLYWYRQTLGQGPEFLTYFQNEAQLEKSRLLSDRFSAERPKGSFSTLEIQRTEQGDSAMYLCASSSDSLSGANVLTFGAGSRLTVL.

The chain has TRBV5-6 and TRBJ1-2; 7 nucleotides line up with TRBD1. The germline gives CDR1 SGHDT, CDR2 YYEEEE. CDR3 length: 18 residues. With 4 bases clipped from V and 5 bases from J, the junction kept 20 bases outside the gene matches. The CDR3 loop reads CASSSLPSDVTGLYGYTF. In nucleotides, the CDR3 is TGTGCCAGCAGCAGCCTCCCCTCGGACGTGACAGGGCTTTATGGCTACACCTTC.

This clone turned up a few times. The rearrangement joins TRBV7-8 to TRBJ1-4; 8 nucleotides align to TRBD1. The CDR3 is 16 amino acids. With 4 bases clipped from V and 10 bases from J, the junction kept 14 bases outside the gene matches. Germline CDR1 is SGHVS and CDR2 is FQNEAQ. The CDR3 region has the DNA TGTGCCAGCAGCTATGAAGCCTCGACAGGGGAAGGAAAACTGTTTTTT. This translates into CASSYEASTGEGKLFF.

V gene TRBV9 combines with J gene TRBJ1-6; D unclear. The germline CDR1 and CDR2 sequences are SGDLS and YYNGEE. Trimming stripped 0 bases from V and 7 bases from J, with 5 bases between. The CDR3 is 13 amino acids. The CDR3 coding sequence is TGTGCCAGCAGCGTAGGCAGGAATTCACCCCTCCACTTT. Its translation: CASSVGRNSPLHF.